This TCR beta chain was sequenced in a study of T-cell memory formation after mild COVID-19. Study results and limitations: Pre-infection memory carried some responding clones, suggesting that cross-reactive memory joined.

A single record per CDR3 protein comes from TCRdb applying MiXCR to the 5' RACE reads. The sample comprises 410,000 or so distinct CDR3 sequences, 23% of which are singletons, and 10% to 15% rests with the top ten. CDR3 size: 14 residues. V was trimmed by 7 bases and J by 11 bases, leaving 22 bases between them. Turning to this clonotype: Its target is not known.

The sequence was obtained from an adult woman who had mild COVID-19 (a few samples of this study predate the infection). Cell type and time point are not known. The chain recombines TRBV12-3 or TRBV12-4 with TRBJ2-3; D may be TRBD1 or TRBD2 (5 bases each). Input material: PBMCs or a T cell subset sorted from them (not recorded which). The CDR3 protein is CASTARGPLQGQYF. CDR3 in DNA: TGTGCCAGCACCGCCCGAGGGCCCCTCCAGGGGCAGTATTTT.